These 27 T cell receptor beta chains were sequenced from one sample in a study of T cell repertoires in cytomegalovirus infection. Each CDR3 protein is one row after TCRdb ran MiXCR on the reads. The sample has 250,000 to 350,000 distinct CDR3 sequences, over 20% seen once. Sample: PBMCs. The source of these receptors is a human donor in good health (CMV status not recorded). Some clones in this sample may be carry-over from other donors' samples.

DNA of the CDR3: TGTGCCAGCAGTTACAACAGAGGCACTGAAGCTTTCTTT. Its protein product is CASSYNRGTEAFF. The V and J genes are TRBV6-5 and TRBJ1-1; D is ambiguous. The CDR3 extends over 13 amino acids. Germline CDR1 and CDR2: MNHEY and SVGAGI. V lost 2 bases and J lost 4, with 8 bases in between.

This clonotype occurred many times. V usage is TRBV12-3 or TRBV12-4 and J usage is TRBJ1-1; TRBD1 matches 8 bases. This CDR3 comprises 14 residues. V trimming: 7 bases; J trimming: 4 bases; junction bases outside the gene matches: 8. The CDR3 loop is CASNPDRVGTEAFF. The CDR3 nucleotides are TGTGCCAGCAATCCGGACAGGGTTGGCACTGAAGCTTTCTTT.

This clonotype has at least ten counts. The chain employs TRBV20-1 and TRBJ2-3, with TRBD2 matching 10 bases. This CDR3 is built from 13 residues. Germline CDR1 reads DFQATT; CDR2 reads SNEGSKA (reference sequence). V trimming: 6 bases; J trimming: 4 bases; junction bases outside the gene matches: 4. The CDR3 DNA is TGCAGTGCCGAACTAGCGGGACCAGATACGCAGTATTTT. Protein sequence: CSAELAGPDTQYF.

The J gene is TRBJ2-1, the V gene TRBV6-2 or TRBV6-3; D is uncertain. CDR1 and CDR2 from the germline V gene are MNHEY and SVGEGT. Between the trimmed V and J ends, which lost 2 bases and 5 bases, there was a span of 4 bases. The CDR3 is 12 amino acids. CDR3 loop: CASSYRHNEQFF. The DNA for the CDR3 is TGTGCCAGCAGTTACCGGCACAATGAGCAGTTCTTC.

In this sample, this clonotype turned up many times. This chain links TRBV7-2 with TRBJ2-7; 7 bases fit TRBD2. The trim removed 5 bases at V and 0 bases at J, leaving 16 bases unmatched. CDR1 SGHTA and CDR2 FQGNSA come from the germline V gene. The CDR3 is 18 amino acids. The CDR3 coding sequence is TGTGCCAGCAGCCTGGGCGGGGCTAGCGGCCGAAGCTCCTACGAGCAGTACTTC. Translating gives CASSLGGASGRSSYEQYF.

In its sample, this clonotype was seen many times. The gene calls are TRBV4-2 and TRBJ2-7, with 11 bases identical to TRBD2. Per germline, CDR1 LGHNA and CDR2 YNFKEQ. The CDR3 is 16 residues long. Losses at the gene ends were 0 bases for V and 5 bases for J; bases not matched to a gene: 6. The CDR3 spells CASSQDPSGRPNEQYF. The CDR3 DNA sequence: TGTGCCAGCAGCCAAGACCCTAGCGGGAGGCCTAACGAGCAGTACTTC.

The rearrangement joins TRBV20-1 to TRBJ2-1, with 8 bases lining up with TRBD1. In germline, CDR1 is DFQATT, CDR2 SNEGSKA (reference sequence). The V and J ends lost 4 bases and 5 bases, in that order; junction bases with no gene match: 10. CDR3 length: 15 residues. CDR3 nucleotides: TGCAGTGCTACGAACCCCGGGACAGGAAACAATGAGCAGTTCTTC. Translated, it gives CSATNPGTGNNEQFF.

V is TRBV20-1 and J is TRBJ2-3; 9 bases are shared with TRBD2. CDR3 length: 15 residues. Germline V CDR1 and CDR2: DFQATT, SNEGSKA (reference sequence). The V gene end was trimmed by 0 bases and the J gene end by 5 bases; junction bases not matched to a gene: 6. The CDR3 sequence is CSARELAGSGDTQYF. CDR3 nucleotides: TGCAGTGCTAGAGAGCTAGCGGGGAGTGGAGATACGCAGTATTTT.

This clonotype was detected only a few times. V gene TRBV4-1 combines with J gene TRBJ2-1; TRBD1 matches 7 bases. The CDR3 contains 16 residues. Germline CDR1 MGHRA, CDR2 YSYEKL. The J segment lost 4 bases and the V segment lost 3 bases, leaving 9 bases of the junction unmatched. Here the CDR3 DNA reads TGCGCCAGCAGCCATCCAACAGGGGCTGCATACAATGAGCAGTTCTTC. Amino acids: CASSHPTGAAYNEQFF.

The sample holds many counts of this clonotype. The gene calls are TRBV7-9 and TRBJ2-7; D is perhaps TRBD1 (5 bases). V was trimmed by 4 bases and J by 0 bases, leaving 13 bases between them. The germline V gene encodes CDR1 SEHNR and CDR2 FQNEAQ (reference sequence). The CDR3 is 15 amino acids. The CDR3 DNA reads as TGTGCCAGCAGCTCCTGGGGCTTGCGCTCCTACGAGCAGTACTTC. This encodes CASSSWGLRSYEQYF.

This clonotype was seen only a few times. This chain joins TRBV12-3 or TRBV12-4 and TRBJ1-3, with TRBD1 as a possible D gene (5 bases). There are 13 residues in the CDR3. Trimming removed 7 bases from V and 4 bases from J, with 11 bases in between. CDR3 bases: TGTGCCAGCAAGATGACAGACGGAAACACCATATATTTT. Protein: CASKMTDGNTIYF.

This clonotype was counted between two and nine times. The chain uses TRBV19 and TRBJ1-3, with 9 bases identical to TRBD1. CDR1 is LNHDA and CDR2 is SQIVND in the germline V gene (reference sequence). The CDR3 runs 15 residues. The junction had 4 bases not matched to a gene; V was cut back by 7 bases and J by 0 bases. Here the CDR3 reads CASKTTGGSGNTIYF. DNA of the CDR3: TGTGCCAGTAAGACGACAGGGGGCTCTGGAAACACCATATATTTT. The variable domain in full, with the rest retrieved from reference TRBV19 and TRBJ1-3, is DGGITQSPKYLFRKEGQNVTLSCEQNLNHDAMYWYRQDPGQGLRLIYYSQIVNDFQKGDIAEGYSVSREKKESFPLTVTSAQKNPTAFYLCASKTTGGSGNTIYFGEGSWLTVV.

The CDR3 coding sequence is TGTGCCATCAGTGCCCAGGGAAGCAATCAGCCCCAGCATTTT. It translates to CAISAQGSNQPQHF. This chain joins TRBV10-3 and TRBJ1-5; maybe TRBD1 (5 bases). Per the germline V gene, CDR1 is ENHRY and CDR2 is SYGVKD. V lost 4 bases and J 1 base, leaving 8 bases between the germline ends. This CDR3 is built from 14 residues.

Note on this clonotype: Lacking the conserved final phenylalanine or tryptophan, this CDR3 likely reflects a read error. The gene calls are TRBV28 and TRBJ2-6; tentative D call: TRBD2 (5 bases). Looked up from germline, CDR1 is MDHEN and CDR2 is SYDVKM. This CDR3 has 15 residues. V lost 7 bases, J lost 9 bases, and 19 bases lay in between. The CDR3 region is CASIPGLGSGNVLTL. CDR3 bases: TGTGCCAGCATCCCGGGCCTAGGGAGTGGCAACGTCCTGACTTTA.

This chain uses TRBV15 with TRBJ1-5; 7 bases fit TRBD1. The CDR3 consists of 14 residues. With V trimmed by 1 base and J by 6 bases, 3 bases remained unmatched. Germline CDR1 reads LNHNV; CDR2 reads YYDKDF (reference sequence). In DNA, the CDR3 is TGTGCCACCAGCAGAGGGACAGGTAGTCAGCCCCAGCATTTT. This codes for CATSRGTGSQPQHF.

The CDR3 DNA reads TGCAGTGCAAACCGGCAGGGGTCCGGGACTGAAGCTTTCTTT. Its protein is CSANRQGSGTEAFF. The rearrangement uses TRBV20-1 and TRBJ1-1, with TRBD1 as a possible D gene (6 bases). The V end was cut by 6 bases, the J end by 5 bases, with 19 bases between. The CDR3 totals 14 residues. Germline-derived CDR1 and CDR2 are DFQATT and SNEGSKA (reference sequence).

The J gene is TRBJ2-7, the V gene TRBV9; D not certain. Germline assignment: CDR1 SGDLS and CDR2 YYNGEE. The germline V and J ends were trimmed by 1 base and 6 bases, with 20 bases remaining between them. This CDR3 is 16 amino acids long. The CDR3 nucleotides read TGTGCCAGCAGCGTATATCGCCAGGCCGAGTTGGGCGAGCAGTACTTC. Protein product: CASSVYRQAELGEQYF.

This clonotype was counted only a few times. This CDR3 reads CASSRPGTIGSPLHF. The CDR3 DNA reads as TGTGCCAGCAGCCGACCGGGGACTATTGGATCACCCCTCCACTTT. This chain connects TRBV6-2 or TRBV6-3 to TRBJ1-6; maybe TRBD1 (5 bases). Trimming removed 6 bases at V and 10 bases at J, with 19 bases between. Germline-derived CDR1 and CDR2 are MNHEY and SVGEGT. The CDR3 runs to 15 residues.

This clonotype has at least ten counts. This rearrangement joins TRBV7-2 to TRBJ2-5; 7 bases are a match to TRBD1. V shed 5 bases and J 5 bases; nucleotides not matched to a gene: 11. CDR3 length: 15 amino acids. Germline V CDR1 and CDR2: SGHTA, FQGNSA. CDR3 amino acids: CASSLNTGAGETQYF. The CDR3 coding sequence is TGTGCCAGCAGCCTGAATACAGGGGCCGGGGAGACCCAGTACTTC.

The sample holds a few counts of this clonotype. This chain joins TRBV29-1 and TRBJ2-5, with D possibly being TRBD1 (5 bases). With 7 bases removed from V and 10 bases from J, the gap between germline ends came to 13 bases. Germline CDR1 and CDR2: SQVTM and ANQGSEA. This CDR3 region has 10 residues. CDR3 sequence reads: CSGSDSIQYF. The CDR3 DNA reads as TGCAGCGGATCCGACAGTATCCAGTACTTC. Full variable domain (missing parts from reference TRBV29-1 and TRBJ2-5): SAVISQKPSRDICQRGTSLTIQCQVDSQVTMMFWYRQQPGQSLTLIATANQGSEATYESGFVIDKFPISRPNLTFSTLTVSNMSPEDSSIYLCSGSDSIQYFGPGTRLLVL.

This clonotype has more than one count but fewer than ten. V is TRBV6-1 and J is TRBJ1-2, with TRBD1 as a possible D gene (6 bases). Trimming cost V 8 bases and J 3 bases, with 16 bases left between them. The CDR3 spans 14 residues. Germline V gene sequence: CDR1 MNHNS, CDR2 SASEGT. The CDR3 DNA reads TGTGCCAGCTCTCGCGCGGGGGCGGACTATGGCTACACCTTC. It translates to CASSRAGADYGYTF.

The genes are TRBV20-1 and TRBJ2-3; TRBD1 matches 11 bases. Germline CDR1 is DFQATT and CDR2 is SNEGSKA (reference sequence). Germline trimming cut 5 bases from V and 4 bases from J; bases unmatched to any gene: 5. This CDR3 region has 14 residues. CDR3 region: CSAAGTGGPDTQYF. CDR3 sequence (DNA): TGCAGTGCTGCCGGGACAGGGGGGCCAGATACGCAGTATTTT.

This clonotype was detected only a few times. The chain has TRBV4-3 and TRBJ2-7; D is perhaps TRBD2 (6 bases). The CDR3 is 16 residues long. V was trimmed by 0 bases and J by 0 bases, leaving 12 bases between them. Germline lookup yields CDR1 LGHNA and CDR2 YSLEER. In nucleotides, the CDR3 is TGCGCCAGCAGCCAAGATAGCGGCTGGAACTCCTACGAGCAGTACTTC. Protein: CASSQDSGWNSYEQYF.

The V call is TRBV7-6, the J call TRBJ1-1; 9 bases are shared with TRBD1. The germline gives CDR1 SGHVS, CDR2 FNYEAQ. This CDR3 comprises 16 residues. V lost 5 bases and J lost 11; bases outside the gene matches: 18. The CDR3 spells CASSTRLGTGKVEAFF. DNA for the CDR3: TGTGCCAGCAGCACTAGGCTCGGGACAGGGAAAGTGGAGGCTTTCTTT. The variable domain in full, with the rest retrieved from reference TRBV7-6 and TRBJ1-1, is GAGVSQSPRYKVTKRGQDVALRCDPISGHVSLYWYRQALGQGPEFLTYFNYEAQQDKSGLPNDRFSAERPEGSISTLTIQRTEQRDSAMYRCASSTRLGTGKVEAFFGQGTRLTVV.

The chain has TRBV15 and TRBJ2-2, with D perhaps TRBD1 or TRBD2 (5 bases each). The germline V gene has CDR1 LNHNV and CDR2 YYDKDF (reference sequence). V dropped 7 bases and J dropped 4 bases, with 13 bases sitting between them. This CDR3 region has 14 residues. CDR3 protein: CATTGTPGTGELFF. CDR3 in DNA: TGTGCCACCACCGGGACCCCGGGCACCGGGGAGCTGTTTTTT.

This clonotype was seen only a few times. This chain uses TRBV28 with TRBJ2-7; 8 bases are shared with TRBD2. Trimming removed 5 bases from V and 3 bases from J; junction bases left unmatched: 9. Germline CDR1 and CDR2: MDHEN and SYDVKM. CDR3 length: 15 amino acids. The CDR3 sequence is CASSRQLAANYEQYF. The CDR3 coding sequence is TGTGCCAGCAGTCGCCAACTAGCGGCGAACTACGAGCAGTACTTC.

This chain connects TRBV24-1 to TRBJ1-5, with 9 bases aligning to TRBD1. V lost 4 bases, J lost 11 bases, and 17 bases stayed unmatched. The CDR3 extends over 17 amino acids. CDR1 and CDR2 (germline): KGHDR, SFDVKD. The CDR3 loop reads CATSDNKGQGHPRAQHF. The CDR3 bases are TGTGCCACCAGTGACAACAAGGGACAGGGCCACCCTAGGGCCCAGCATTTT.